What follows are 27 T cell receptor beta chains derived from one specimen sequenced in a study of CD8+CD57+ T cells in acquired aplastic anemia. According to the study, genomic DNA was the template for TCR beta VDJ and CDR3 profiling. TCRdb re-analysed the reads in MiXCR, keeping a single row per CDR3 protein. The table has around 430,000 distinct CDR3 sequences, about a third seen once. The patients chosen for sequencing had shown expansion of CD8+CD57+ cells (detected by flow cytometry). The sample comprised sorted CD4+, CD8+, or CD8+CD57+ T cells (not recorded which) from PBMCs. Receptor source: a human donor with aplastic anemia.

This clonotype was picked up a small number of times. This chain connects TRBV11-2 to TRBJ1-6; 7 nucleotides match TRBD1. The trim removed 7 bases at V and 6 bases at J, leaving 6 bases unmatched. Looked up from germline, CDR1 is SGHAT and CDR2 is FQNNGV. The CDR3 totals 14 residues. This CDR3 is CASTPTGSNSPLHF. The CDR3 DNA sequence: TGTGCCAGCACCCCGACAGGGAGTAATTCACCCCTCCACTTT.

This clonotype was picked up many times. The rearrangement joins TRBV6-1 to TRBJ1-5; D might be TRBD1 (5 bases). The germline V gene has CDR1 MNHNS and CDR2 SASEGT. V was trimmed by 6 bases and J by 0 bases, leaving 15 bases between them. The CDR3 spans 16 residues. CDR3 nucleotides: TGTGCCAGCAGCCCCCGAGGGGACTATAGCAATCAGCCCCAGCATTTT. Translation: CASSPRGDYSNQPQHF.

Concerning this clonotype: A read error may be the cause here, since a much bigger clone is one base away. The chain employs TRBV15 and TRBJ1-1; 9 bases map to TRBD1. With 2 bases clipped from V and 5 bases from J, the junction kept 3 bases outside the gene matches. CDR1 and CDR2 from the germline V gene are LNHNV and YYDKDF (reference sequence). The length of the CDR3 is 14 residues. CDR3 protein: CATSRTGGATEAFF. CDR3 in DNA: TGTGCCACCAGCAGAACAGGGGGCGCTACTGAAGCTTTCTTT. Complete variable domain (other parts from reference TRBV15 and TRBJ1-1): DAMVIQNPRYQVTQFGKPVTLSCSQTLNHNVMYWYQQKSSQAPKLLFHYYDKDFNNEADTPDNFQSRRPNTSFCFLDIRSPGLGDTAMYLCATSRTGGATEAFFGQGTRLTVV.

At least ten counts were recorded for this clonotype. The chain has TRBV19 and TRBJ2-5; D is ambiguous. Germline CDR1 reads LNHDA; CDR2 reads SQIVND (reference sequence). The CDR3 runs 13 residues. The ends were cut back, 5 bases at V and 7 bases at J, with 14 bases in the middle. The CDR3 loop reads CASSRRDFATQYF. The CDR3 coding sequence is TGTGCCAGTAGTCGAAGGGATTTTGCGACCCAGTACTTC.

This chain links TRBV24-1 with TRBJ2-3; 12 positions match TRBD2. Germline V gives CDR1 KGHDR, CDR2 SFDVKD. This CDR3 contains 16 residues. The ends lost 3 bases at V and 5 bases at J; junction bases unmatched: 5. The CDR3 region has the DNA TGTGCCACCAGTGATCCTGCTAGCGGGGGGGGAGATACGCAGTATTTT. Amino acids: CATSDPASGGGDTQYF.

The chain uses TRBV5-6 and TRBJ2-2; 9 bases align to TRBD1. Germline V lookup: CDR1 SGHDT, CDR2 YYEEEE. The CDR3 contains 15 residues. V was clipped by 4 bases and J by 5 bases; unmatched bases: 6. The CDR3 region is CASSRRTGVTGELFF. CDR3 DNA: TGTGCCAGCAGCCGAAGGACAGGGGTTACCGGGGAGCTGTTTTTT.

The chain is built from TRBV7-3 and TRBJ2-7; TRBD2 aligns across 8 bases. From germline, CDR1 is SGHTA and CDR2 FQGTGA. The CDR3 is 15 amino acids. Losses at the gene ends were 0 bases for V and 3 bases for J; bases not matched to a gene: 4. The CDR3 sequence: CASSLTGTSVYEQYF. DNA for the CDR3: TGTGCCAGCAGCTTAACCGGGACTAGTGTCTACGAGCAGTACTTC.

This clonotype was recorded a few times. A read error may explain this, as a much larger clone is one base away. As DNA, the CDR3 is TGTGCCATCAGTGAGTCAGGCGGCAGGGCCAAAGGGGGTAACTATGGCTACACCTTC. Protein product: CAISESGGRAKGGNYGYTF. The chain employs TRBV10-3 and TRBJ1-2; D possibly corresponds to TRBD1 (6 bases). The CDR3 runs 19 residues. CDR1 ENHRY and CDR2 SYGVKD come from the germline V gene. V lost 0 bases and J lost 1, with 21 bases in between.

The gene calls are TRBV20-1 and TRBJ2-5, with a weak D call TRBD1 (6 bases). Trimming took 5 bases from V and 5 from J, leaving 12 bases between them. This CDR3 has 12 residues. Germline CDR1 reads DFQATT; CDR2 reads SNEGSKA (reference sequence). The CDR3 coding sequence is TGCAGTGCTTGGACAGCCCAGGAGACCCAGTACTTC. Its translation: CSAWTAQETQYF.

This clonotype showed up many times. The CDR3 DNA follows: TGTGCCAGCAGGACAGGGAGGCAAGAGACCCAGTACTTC. Encoded protein: CASRTGRQETQYF. The chain has TRBV2 and TRBJ2-5; a weak D match, TRBD1 (7 bases). Germline V CDR1 and CDR2: SNHLY, FYNNEI. Trimming took off 6 bases at V and 2 bases at J, with 10 bases between the two ends. The CDR3 consists of 13 residues.

This clonotype was recorded a few times. This sequence joins TRBV6-5 and TRBJ1-1; tentative D call: TRBD1 (5 bases). Trimming took off 2 bases at V and 0 bases at J, with 7 bases between the two ends. The germline V gene has CDR1 MNHEY and CDR2 SVGAGI. This CDR3 is built from 14 residues. In DNA, the CDR3 is TGTGCCAGCAGTTACACGACAGTGAACACTGAAGCTTTCTTT. As protein: CASSYTTVNTEAFF.

This clonotype has a single count. The chain recombines TRBV30 with TRBJ1-2, with 9 nucleotides matching TRBD1. The germline gives CDR1 GTSNPN, CDR2 SVGIG (reference sequence). The V and J ends lost 0 bases and 5 bases, in that order; junction bases with no gene match: 7. This CDR3 comprises 15 residues. The CDR3, as DNA: TGTGCCTGGAGTGTCGTCCCGGGACAGGGTTATGGCTACACCTTC. Amino acids: CAWSVVPGQGYGYTF.

The V and J genes are TRBV9 and TRBJ1-1, with 7 positions matching TRBD1. The length of the CDR3 is 12 residues. V was pared by 2 bases and J by 6 bases, with 1 base of the junction left unmatched. Germline CDR1 reads SGDLS; CDR2 reads YYNGEE. CDR3: CASSVDRAEAFF. The DNA of the CDR3 is TGTGCCAGCAGCGTCGACAGGGCTGAAGCTTTCTTT.

This clonotype was found a few times. The CDR3 bases are TGTGCCAGCAGCTTGGGTGGTGGTGCCACTGAAGCTTTCTTT. Translated, it gives CASSLGGGATEAFF. This chain connects TRBV7-9 to TRBJ1-1, with D unresolved. Per the germline V gene, CDR1 is SEHNR and CDR2 is FQNEAQ (reference sequence). The CDR3 is 14 amino acids. V shed 3 bases and J shed 4 bases, with 12 bases lying between them.

This clonotype was counted only a few times. This chain uses TRBV19 with TRBJ1-1; 9 nucleotides match TRBD1. The junction had 14 bases not matched to a gene; V was cut back by 8 bases and J by 7 bases. This CDR3 spans 15 amino acids. Germline V gene sequence: CDR1 LNHDA, CDR2 SQIVND (reference sequence). The CDR3 here is CASQIKTGGRFEAFF. For the CDR3, the DNA is TGTGCCAGTCAGATTAAGACAGGGGGGCGATTTGAAGCTTTCTTT.

The rearrangement uses TRBV2 and TRBJ1-1, with 10 bases that match TRBD1. The CDR3 loop spans 15 amino acids. Germline CDR1 and CDR2: SNHLY and FYNNEI. The V segment lost 5 bases and the J segment 3 bases; nucleotides outside the gene matches: 6. The CDR3 loop is CASSLDRGGDTEAFF. The CDR3 region has the DNA TGTGCCAGCAGTTTGGACAGGGGGGGGGACACTGAAGCTTTCTTT. Looking up the rest from reference TRBV2 and TRBJ1-1 gives the full variable domain: EPEVTQTPSHQVTQMGQEVILRCVPISNHLYFYWYRQILGQKVEFLVSFYNNEISEKSEIFDDQFSVERPDGSNFTLKIRSTKLEDSAMYFCASSLDRGGDTEAFFGQGTRLTVV.

The V call is TRBV2, the J call TRBJ2-3; possibly TRBD1 for D (6 bases). The CDR3 length is 15 residues. Germline assignment: CDR1 SNHLY and CDR2 FYNNEI. Trimming left V 6 bases short and J 1 base short, with 14 bases between. CDR3 in DNA: TGTGCCAGCAGCTTTCCGGGACAAGGCACAGATACGCAGTATTTT. Translated: CASSFPGQGTDTQYF.

This clonotype showed up just a few times. This rearrangement joins TRBV9 to TRBJ1-1, with D perhaps matching TRBD1 (6 bases). Deletions cut 0 bases from V and 1 base from J, with 10 bases between. The CDR3 totals 15 residues. The V gene's germline CDR1 is SGDLS and CDR2 YYNGEE. CDR3 in amino acids: CASSVGSGANTEAFF. The CDR3 DNA sequence: TGTGCCAGCAGCGTAGGGTCAGGGGCGAACACTGAAGCTTTCTTT.

The table lists this clonotype with many counts. The rearrangement joins TRBV2 to TRBJ1-2, with D uncertain. Germline V lookup: CDR1 SNHLY, CDR2 FYNNEI. The CDR3 contains 14 residues. With 2 bases removed from V and 1 base from J, the gap between germline ends came to 8 bases. The CDR3: CASSETSSNYGYTF. The CDR3 nucleotides read TGTGCCAGCAGTGAAACGTCCAGTAACTATGGCTACACCTTC.

The chain couples TRBV28 to TRBJ1-2; 7 nucleotides line up with TRBD1. J gave up 8 bases and V 1 base, and 10 bases lay outside the gene matches. The CDR3 length is 15 residues. The germline V gene has CDR1 MDHEN and CDR2 SYDVKM. Here the CDR3 reads CASSLLGQGGRGYTF. DNA for the CDR3: TGTGCCAGCAGTTTATTAGGTCAGGGGGGTAGGGGCTACACCTTC.

In its sample, this clonotype was seen many times. The CDR3 here is CASSPRVGQPQHF. The DNA of the CDR3 is TGTGCCAGTAGTCCCAGGGTCGGTCAGCCCCAGCATTTT. The chain links TRBV19 to TRBJ1-5; TRBD1 is a possible D gene (5 bases). Per germline, CDR1 LNHDA and CDR2 SQIVND (reference sequence). There are 13 residues in the CDR3. V lost 5 bases to trimming and J lost 6 bases, with 11 bases between them.

Notes on this clonotype: This could be a read error, since a much larger clone is one nucleotide away. The chain employs TRBV2 and TRBJ1-2; the D is unclear. Germline CDR1 reads SNHLY; CDR2 reads FYNNEI. There are 12 residues in the CDR3. Trimming took off 3 bases at V and 3 bases at J, with 5 bases between the two ends. The CDR3 is CASSDRYYGYTF. As DNA, the CDR3 is TGTGCCAGCAGTGACAGATACTATGGCTACACCTTC.

The chain joins TRBV20-1 to TRBJ1-4, with D possibly TRBD1 on 6 matching bases. This CDR3 has 15 residues. The V end lost 0 bases, the J end lost 2 bases, and 10 bases lay between the germline ends. Germline CDR1 reads DFQATT; CDR2 reads SNEGSKA (reference sequence). CDR3 region: CSARDGGSTNEKLFF. Here the CDR3 DNA reads TGCAGTGCTAGAGATGGGGGCTCTACTAATGAAAAACTGTTTTTT.

This clonotype appeared a few times. V usage is TRBV27 and J usage is TRBJ1-4; TRBD1 might be the D (6 bases). The CDR3 spans 15 residues. Deletions cut 6 bases from V and 4 bases from J, with 15 bases between. The germline V gene has CDR1 MNHEY and CDR2 SMNVEV (reference sequence). As DNA, the CDR3 is TGTGCCAGCAGGAAACAGGGAATTGGTAATGAAAAACTGTTTTTT. Translating it yields CASRKQGIGNEKLFF.

This clonotype was observed at least ten times. The rearrangement uses TRBV4-1 and TRBJ1-2; D gene uncertain. Germline V gene data show CDR1 as MGHRA and CDR2 as YSYEKL. Trimming left V 0 bases short and J 9 bases short, with 11 bases between. The CDR3 loop spans 13 amino acids. This chain's CDR3 is CASSQETGNSYTF. The CDR3 bases are TGCGCCAGCAGCCAAGAGACCGGTAACAGCTACACCTTC.

This clonotype showed up many times. This chain joins TRBV9 and TRBJ2-7; possible D gene TRBD1, 5 bases. V was pared by 3 bases and J by 0 bases, with 10 bases between. The CDR3 sequence is 14 residues long. Germline V lookup: CDR1 SGDLS, CDR2 YYNGEE. DNA of the CDR3: TGTGCCAGCAGCGCGACAGTAAACTCCTACGAGCAGTACTTC. Residues: CASSATVNSYEQYF.

This clonotype was seen repeatedly, ten times or more. The chain uses TRBV12-3 or TRBV12-4 and TRBJ1-3; D not certain. V lost 8 bases and J lost 2, with 13 bases in between. This CDR3 is 14 amino acids long. In DNA form, the CDR3 reads TGTGCCAGCGGACGGAGTGGTACTGGAAACACCATATATTTT. Its protein product is CASGRSGTGNTIYF.